This TCR beta chain was retrieved from a study of OX40 agonist ivuxolimab in advanced cancers. Across the whole study: Patients received ivuxolimab, an agonistic anti-OX40 (CD134) antibody. Ivuxolimab, which patients received intravenously every 2 weeks, was dosed at 0.01 to 10 mg/kg. Of the patients, three showed partial responses, one with hepatocellular carcinoma and two with cutaneous melanoma.

Whole-study results and caveats: Expanded clones tended on average to be more numerous among CD8+ T cells than CD4+.

On this clone: Its target is not known.

The V gene's germline CDR1 is KGHSH and CDR2 LQKENI. The CDR3 spans 15 residues. V lost 3 bases and J lost 4; bases outside the gene matches: 3. Clones were read by immunoSEQ multiplex PCR, and TCRdb kept only the in-frame ones, dropping some. The data show roughly 80,000 clones, with 90% seen just once and around 0.75% held by the top ten. This TCR was recovered from an adult with an advanced solid tumor such as melanoma, head and neck, liver or kidney cancer. The chain carries TRBV18 and TRBJ2-2, with 9 bases aligning to TRBD2. The material sequenced was CD4+ or CD8+ T cells sorted from blood, taken in a trial of the OX40 agonist ivuxolimab. CDR3 sequence (DNA): TGTGCCAGCTCACCCGGACTAGCGATCACCGGGGAGCTGTTTTTT. As protein: CASSPGLAITGELFF.